These 20 T cell receptor beta chains were all obtained from the same sample, sequenced in a study of blood T cell repertoires in COVID-19. Sequencing was performed with immunoSEQ multiplex PCR; in TCRdb, only in-frame clones are kept and a portion is missing. The sample consists of approximately 100,000 clones, 65% to 90% of them appearing once. The sample was PBMCs or T cells enriched from blood (not recorded which). All receptors derive from a woman between 45 and 60 years old who had recovered from COVID-19.

The chain joins TRBV5-1 to TRBJ2-5; 8 bases fit TRBD2. The V segment lost 6 bases and the J segment 5 bases; nucleotides outside the gene matches: 9. CDR3 length: 14 amino acids. Germline CDR1 is SGHRS and CDR2 is YFSETQ. In DNA, the CDR3 is TGCGCCAGCACCACGGGAGGGCTGGGCGAGACCCAGTACTTC. Translating gives CASTTGGLGETQYF.

This rearrangement joins TRBV5-5 to TRBJ1-3; no definite D call. V lost 4 bases and J lost 4, with 15 bases in between. The germline CDR1 and CDR2 sequences are SGHKS and YYEKEE (reference sequence). This CDR3 contains 15 residues. As DNA, the CDR3 is TGTGCCAGCAGCCCAGGAGGGATTGTCGGAAACACCATATATTTT. This codes for CASSPGGIVGNTIYF.

V is TRBV6-1 and J is TRBJ2-1; TRBD1 aligns across 10 bases. The trim removed 2 bases at V and 8 bases at J, leaving 9 bases unmatched. Germline V lookup: CDR1 MNHNS, CDR2 SASEGT. The CDR3 has 16 amino acids. The CDR3, as DNA: TGTGCCAGCAGTGAACTCCCGGGACAGGGGAGCCATGAGCAGTTCTTC. Its protein product is CASSELPGQGSHEQFF.

The gene calls are TRBV30 and TRBJ1-1; TRBD1 matches 7 bases. The CDR3 is 15 amino acids. Trimming removed 5 bases from V and 3 bases from J; junction bases left unmatched: 12. Looked up from germline, CDR1 is GTSNPN and CDR2 is SVGIG (reference sequence). CDR3 in amino acids: CAWQTRQGMDTEAFF. The CDR3 DNA is TGTGCCTGGCAAACTCGACAGGGAATGGACACTGAAGCTTTCTTT.

The chain recombines TRBV6-6 with TRBJ1-2; D may be TRBD1 (5 bases). Trimming stripped 2 bases from V and 2 bases from J, with 9 bases between. From germline, CDR1 is MNHNY and CDR2 SVGAGI (reference sequence). This CDR3 spans 14 amino acids. CDR3 coding DNA: TGTGCCAGCAGTTACCATCGGGGGAACTATGGCTACACCTTC. It specifies CASSYHRGNYGYTF.

This clone has only one observation. The chain links TRBV5-8 to TRBJ1-6; 9 bases map to TRBD1. CDR1 is SGHTS and CDR2 is YDEGEE in the germline V gene. The CDR3 totals 15 residues. The trim removed 4 bases at V and 7 bases at J, leaving 6 bases unmatched. The CDR3 DNA reads as TGTGCCAGCAGCCGTGGGGGGACAGGGAATTCACCCCTCCACTTT. It encodes CASSRGGTGNSPLHF.

This chain joins TRBV7-3 and TRBJ2-1, with 7 bases identical to TRBD1. V lost 4 bases to trimming and J lost 6 bases; unmatched junction nucleotides: 9. Germline V gene lookup returns CDR1 SGHTA and CDR2 FQGTGA. This CDR3 comprises 15 residues. The CDR3 spells CASSSAGGKGNEQFF. In DNA form, the CDR3 reads TGTGCCAGCAGCTCAGCAGGGGGTAAAGGCAATGAGCAGTTCTTC.

The V gene is TRBV7-2, the J gene TRBJ1-5; D unclear. The V and J ends lost 4 bases and 2 bases respectively, with 6 bases between them. CDR1 SGHTA and CDR2 FQGNSA come from the germline V gene. This CDR3 has 13 amino acids. The CDR3 loop is CASSSEGNQPQHF. In nucleotides, the CDR3 is TGTGCCAGCAGCTCGGAGGGCAATCAGCCCCAGCATTTT.

The rearrangement links TRBV19 to TRBJ2-6; the D gene is possibly TRBD1 (5 bases). Trimming cost V 5 bases and J 0 bases, with 11 bases left between them. The CDR3 is 16 residues long. The germline V gene encodes CDR1 LNHDA and CDR2 SQIVND (reference sequence). The CDR3 region has the DNA TGTGCCAGTAGTCGGCAGGGCAACTCTGGGGCCAACGTCCTGACTTTC. It specifies CASSRQGNSGANVLTF.

The rearrangement links TRBV11-2 to TRBJ2-3; D is perhaps TRBD2 (6 bases). Trimming shortened V by 1 base and J by 1 base, and 12 bases separated the two germline ends. This CDR3 is 16 amino acids long. CDR1 SGHAT and CDR2 FQNNGV come from the germline V gene. CDR3 protein: CASSLAGVPRTDTQYF. The DNA of the CDR3 is TGTGCCAGCAGCTTAGCGGGGGTCCCCCGCACAGATACGCAGTATTTT. The variable domain in full, completed from reference TRBV11-2 and TRBJ2-3, reads EAGVAQSPRYKIIEKRQSVAFWCNPISGHATLYWYQQILGQGPKLLIQFQNNGVVDDSQLPKDRFSAERLKGVDSTLKIQPAKLEDSAVYLCASSLAGVPRTDTQYFGPGTRLTVL.

The gene calls are TRBV18 and TRBJ1-6; 7 bases agree with TRBD1. CDR3 length equals 15 residues. CDR1 and CDR2 (germline): KGHSH, LQKENI. Trimming took 3 bases from V and 8 from J; bases not matched to a gene: 7. This CDR3 reads CASSPNTGVYSPLHF. DNA for the CDR3: TGTGCCAGCTCACCCAACACAGGGGTTTATTCACCCCTCCACTTT. Looking up the rest from reference TRBV18 and TRBJ1-6 gives the full variable domain: NAGVMQNPRHLVRRRGQEARLRCSPMKGHSHVYWYRQLPEEGLKFMVYLQKENIIDESGMPKERFSAEFPKEGPSILRIQQVVRGDSAAYFCASSPNTGVYSPLHFGNGTRLTVT.

The V call is TRBV9, the J call TRBJ2-2, with D hard to call. The germline V gene encodes CDR1 SGDLS and CDR2 YYNGEE. The CDR3 is made up of 14 amino acids. Trimming pared 3 bases from V and 1 base from J, leaving 7 bases between. The CDR3 region is CASSANGNTGELFF. The CDR3 bases are TGTGCCAGCAGCGCTAACGGGAACACCGGGGAGCTGTTTTTT.

The J gene is TRBJ1-4, the V gene TRBV9; a possible D gene is TRBD1 (6 bases). V lost 3 bases, J lost 1 base, and 7 bases lay in between. CDR3 size: 14 residues. Germline CDR1 SGDLS, CDR2 YYNGEE. CDR3 residues: CASSEGVTNEKLFF. CDR3 in DNA: TGTGCCAGCAGCGAGGGGGTAACTAATGAAAAACTGTTTTTT.

The gene calls are TRBV29-1 and TRBJ2-3; possibly TRBD2 for D (5 bases). V was shortened by 2 bases and J by 2 bases, with 5 bases between the two germline ends. Per germline, CDR1 SQVTM and CDR2 ANQGSEA. The CDR3 is made up of 12 amino acids. For the CDR3, the DNA is TGCAGCGTTGAACGGGACACAGATACGCAGTATTTT. This encodes CSVERDTDTQYF.

V gene TRBV7-9 combines with J gene TRBJ2-1; 7 bases are shared with TRBD2. V lost 2 bases and J lost 10; bases outside the gene matches: 11. Germline loops: CDR1 SEHNR, CDR2 FQNEAQ (reference sequence). The CDR3 is 15 residues long. CDR3 in DNA: TGTGCCAGCAGCTTAAGGCGGGGGTCCTCCGGGGAGCAGTTCTTC. It translates to CASSLRRGSSGEQFF.

V and J are TRBV7-2 and TRBJ2-1; 11 bases map to TRBD2. The CDR3 spans 15 residues. V lost 3 bases, J lost 4 bases, and 2 bases stayed unmatched. The germline gives CDR1 SGHTA, CDR2 FQGNSA. For the CDR3, the DNA is TGTGCCAGCAGCTTCGCTAGCGGGGGGTACAATGAGCAGTTCTTC. Residues: CASSFASGGYNEQFF.

The gene calls are TRBV2 and TRBJ1-5, with 9 bases that match TRBD1. The germline CDR1 and CDR2 sequences are SNHLY and FYNNEI. V lost 5 bases, J lost 2 bases, and 4 bases stayed unmatched. CDR3 length equals 15 residues. The CDR3 here is CASSLRDRGNQPQHF. CDR3 bases: TGTGCCAGCAGTCTCCGGGACAGGGGCAATCAGCCCCAGCATTTT. The full variable domain, in which reference TRBV2 and TRBJ1-5 provide the parts outside the CDR3, is EPEVTQTPSHQVTQMGQEVILRCVPISNHLYFYWYRQILGQKVEFLVSFYNNEISEKSEIFDDQFSVERPDGSNFTLKIRSTKLEDSAMYFCASSLRDRGNQPQHFGDGTRLSIL.

This clone was observed once. The chain recombines TRBV7-3 with TRBJ2-7, with 8 positions matching TRBD1. After removal of 6 bases from V and 2 bases from J, the junction contained 3 bases not matched to a gene. This CDR3 has 13 amino acids. Per germline, CDR1 SGHTA and CDR2 FQGTGA. CDR3 nucleotide sequence: TGTGCCAGCAGTTCAGGGGGCCCCTACGAGCAGTACTTC. This translates into CASSSGGPYEQYF.

The CDR3 DNA follows: TGTGCCAGCAGCTTAACAGGGACCGGGGAGCTGTTTTTT. Residues: CASSLTGTGELFF. V and J are TRBV11-2 and TRBJ2-2; tentatively, D is TRBD1 (6 bases). This CDR3 has 13 amino acids. The ends were cut back, 2 bases at V and 5 bases at J, with 6 bases in the middle. Germline CDR1 and CDR2: SGHAT and FQNNGV.

This chain connects TRBV7-9 to TRBJ2-6; D is perhaps TRBD1 (6 bases). The CDR3 totals 14 residues. Germline V gene sequence: CDR1 SEHNR, CDR2 FQNEAQ (reference sequence). With 7 bases removed from V and 1 base from J, the gap between germline ends came to 8 bases. CDR3 residues: CASTTGSGANVLTF. The CDR3 DNA is TGTGCCAGCACTACAGGGTCTGGGGCCAACGTCCTGACTTTC.